This T cell receptor (beta chain) was sequenced during a study of T cell responses to AZD1222 COVID-19 vaccine. Sequencing used immunoSEQ multiplex PCR; TCRdb keeps in-frame clones, though not all of them. The sample lists approximately 80,000 clones; 70% to 90% were seen once. As to this clone: Its specificity is unknown.

The study's findings and limits: Among those given AZD1222, only five to seven were seropositive at baseline.

Germline CDR1 is SGHVS and CDR2 is FQNEAQ. The CDR3 spans 12 residues. The V end lost 5 bases, the J end lost 1 base, and 6 bases lay between the germline ends. This sample comprised peripheral blood, obtained 28 days after the second AZD1222 dose. The TCR was taken from an adult who received the AZD1222 COVID-19 vaccine. The rearrangement uses TRBV7-8 and TRBJ2-7, with D hard to call. As DNA, the CDR3 is TGTGCCAGCAGCCACGGTTCCTACGAGCAGTACTTC. Residues: CASSHGSYEQYF. The variable domain in full, completed from reference TRBV7-8 and TRBJ2-7, reads GAGVSQSPRYKVAKRGQDVALRCDPISGHVSLFWYQQALGQGPEFLTYFQNEAQLDKSGLPSDRFFAERPEGSVSTLKIQRTQQEDSAVYLCASSHGSYEQYFGPGTRLTVT.